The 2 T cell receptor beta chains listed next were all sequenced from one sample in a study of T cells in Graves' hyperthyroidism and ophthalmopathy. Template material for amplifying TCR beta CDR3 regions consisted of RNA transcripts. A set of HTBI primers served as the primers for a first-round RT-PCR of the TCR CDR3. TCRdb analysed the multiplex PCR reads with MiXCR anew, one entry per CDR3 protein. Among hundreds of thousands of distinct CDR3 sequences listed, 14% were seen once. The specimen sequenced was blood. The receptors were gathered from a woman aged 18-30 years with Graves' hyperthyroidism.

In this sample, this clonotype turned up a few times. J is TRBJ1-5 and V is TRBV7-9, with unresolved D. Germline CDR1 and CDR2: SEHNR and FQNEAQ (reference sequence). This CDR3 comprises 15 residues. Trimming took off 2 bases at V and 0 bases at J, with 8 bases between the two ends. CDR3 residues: CASSLNGASNQPQHF. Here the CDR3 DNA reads TGTGCCAGCAGCTTAAACGGAGCTAGCAATCAGCCCCAGCATTTT.

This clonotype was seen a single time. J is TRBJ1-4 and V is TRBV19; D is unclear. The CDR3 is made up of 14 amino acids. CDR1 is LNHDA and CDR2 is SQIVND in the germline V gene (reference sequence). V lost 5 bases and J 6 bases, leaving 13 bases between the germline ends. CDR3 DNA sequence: TGTGCCAGTAGTTATCGGCTAAAGGATGAAAAACTGTTTTTT. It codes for CASSYRLKDEKLFF. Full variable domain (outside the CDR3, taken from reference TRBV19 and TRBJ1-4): DGGITQSPKYLFRKEGQNVTLSCEQNLNHDAMYWYRQDPGQGLRLIYYSQIVNDFQKGDIAEGYSVSREKKESFPLTVTSAQKNPTAFYLCASSYRLKDEKLFFGSGTQLSVL.